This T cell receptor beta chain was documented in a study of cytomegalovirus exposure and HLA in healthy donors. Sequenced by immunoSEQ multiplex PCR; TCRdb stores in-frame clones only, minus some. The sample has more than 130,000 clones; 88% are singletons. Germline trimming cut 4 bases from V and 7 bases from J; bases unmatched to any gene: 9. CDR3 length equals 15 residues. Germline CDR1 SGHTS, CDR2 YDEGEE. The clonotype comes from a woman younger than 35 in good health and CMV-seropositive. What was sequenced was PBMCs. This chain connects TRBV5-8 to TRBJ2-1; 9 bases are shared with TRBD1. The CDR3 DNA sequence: TGTGCCAGCAGCAACCGGGACAGGGATAATAATGAGCAGTTCTTC. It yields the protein CASSNRDRDNNEQFF.